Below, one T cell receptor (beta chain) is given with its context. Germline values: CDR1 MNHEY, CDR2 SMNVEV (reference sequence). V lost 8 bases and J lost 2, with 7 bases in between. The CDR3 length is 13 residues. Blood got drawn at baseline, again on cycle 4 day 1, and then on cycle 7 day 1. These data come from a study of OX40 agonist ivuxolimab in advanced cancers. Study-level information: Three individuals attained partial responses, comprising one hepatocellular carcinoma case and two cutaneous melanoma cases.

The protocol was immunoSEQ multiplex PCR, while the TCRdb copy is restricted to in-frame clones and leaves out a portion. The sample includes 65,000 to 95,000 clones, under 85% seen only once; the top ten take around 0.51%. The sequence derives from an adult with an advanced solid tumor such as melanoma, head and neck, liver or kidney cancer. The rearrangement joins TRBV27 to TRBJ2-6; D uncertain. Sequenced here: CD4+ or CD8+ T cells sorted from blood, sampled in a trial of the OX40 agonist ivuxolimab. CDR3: CASGRAGANVLTF. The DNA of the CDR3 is TGTGCCAGCGGAAGGGCTGGGGCCAACGTCCTGACTTTC.